This TCR beta chain was obtained from a study of tumor-infiltrating lymphocytes in primary liver carcinoma. On this clonotype: Relative to the germline gene, one junction end is altered; a read error may explain this.

Synthesis of TCR beta cDNA was carried out from 500 ng total RNA with a constant-region primer. The TCR beta library was amplified through three nested multiplex PCR rounds in a modified ARM-PCR procedure. Rounds one and two of PCR, each of 9 to 11 cycles, were primed with TRBV1-TRBV30 forward primers and a C-beta reverse primer. TCRdb analysed the multiplex PCR reads with MiXCR anew, one entry per CDR3 protein. The sample includes some 130,000 distinct CDR3 sequences, 65% to 75% of them seen just once. Each 20-30 mg portion of unsorted bulk tissue served as the source for co-extraction of RNA and DNA. The CDR3 extends over 13 amino acids. Per germline, CDR1 SEHNR and CDR2 FQNEAQ (reference sequence).

This receptor was identified in a woman aged 55-70 years with primary liver carcinoma and hepatitis B virus infection. The sequenced sample was tumor-adjacent normal liver tissue. The chain is built from TRBV7-9 and TRBJ1-1, with D hard to call. This chain's CDR3 is CASSLHGDTEAVF. The CDR3 bases are TGTGCCAGCAGCCTCCATGGGGATACTGAAGCTGTCTTT.